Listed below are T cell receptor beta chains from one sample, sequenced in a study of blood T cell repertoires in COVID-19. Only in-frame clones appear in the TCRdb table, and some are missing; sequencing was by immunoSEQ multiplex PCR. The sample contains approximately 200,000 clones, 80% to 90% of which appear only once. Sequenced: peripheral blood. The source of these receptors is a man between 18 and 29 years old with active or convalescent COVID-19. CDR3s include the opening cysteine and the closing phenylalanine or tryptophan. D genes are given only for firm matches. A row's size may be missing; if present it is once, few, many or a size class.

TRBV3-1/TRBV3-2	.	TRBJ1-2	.	TGTGCCAGCAGCCGAAAGGGACTGTATAACTATGGCTACACCTTC	CASSRKGLYNYGYTF
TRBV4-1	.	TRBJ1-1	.	TGCGCCAGCAGCCAAGACCAGGCCAGAATGAACACTGAAGCTTTCTTT	CASSQDQARMNTEAFF
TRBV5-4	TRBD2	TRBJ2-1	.	TGTGCCAGCAGCTTGACTAGCGGGGTTTACAATGAGCAGTTCTTC	CASSLTSGVYNEQFF
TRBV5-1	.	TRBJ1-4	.	TGCGCCAGCAGCTCGCTCGGGGGTAATGAAAAACTGTTTTTT	CASSSLGGNEKLFF
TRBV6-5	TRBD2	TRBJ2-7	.	TGTGCCAGCAGCCTGTGGGCGGGAGTACCCTACGAGCAGTACTTC	CASSLWAGVPYEQYF
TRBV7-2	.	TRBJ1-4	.	TGTGCCAGCAGCTCAGGGGAGTGGGGTAATGAAAAACTGTTTTTT	CASSSGEWGNEKLFF
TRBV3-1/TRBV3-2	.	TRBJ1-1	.	TGTGCCAGCAGCCAATATCCCAGGGGCACTGAAGCTTTCTTT	CASSQYPRGTEAFF
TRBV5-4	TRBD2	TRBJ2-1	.	TGTGCCAGCAGCTTGCTTCTAGCGGGAACCTACAATGAGCAGTTCTTC	CASSLLLAGTYNEQFF
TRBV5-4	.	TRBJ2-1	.	TGTGCCAGCAGCTTGTACTCAGGGCTTTCCTACAATGAGCAGTTCTTC	CASSLYSGLSYNEQFF
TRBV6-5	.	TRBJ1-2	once	TGTGCCAGCAGTCGACGCACAGGTATCAGCTATGGCTACACCTTC	CASSRRTGISYGYTF
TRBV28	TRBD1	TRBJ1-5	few	TGTGCCAGCAGTGTAACAACTCCGGGACAGGGGGCCCTTCGGAGCAATCAGCCCCAGCATTTT	CASSVTTPGQGALRSNQPQHF
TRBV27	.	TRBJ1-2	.	TGTGCCAGCAGTTTATCAGCAGGCGACTATGGCTACACCTTC	CASSLSAGDYGYTF
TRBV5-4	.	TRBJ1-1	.	TGTGCCAGCAGCTTGGCCACGGGGAGGGACGAAGCTTTCTTT	CASSLATGRDEAFF
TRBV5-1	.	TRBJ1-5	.	TGCGCCAGCAGCTCCGGGGACAAGTCCAATCAGCCCCAGCATTTT	CASSSGDKSNQPQHF
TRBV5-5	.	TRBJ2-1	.	TGTGCCAGCAGCTTAAGCCACGATGAGCAGTTCTTC	CASSLSHDEQFF
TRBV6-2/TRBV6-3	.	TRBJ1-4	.	TGTGCCAGCAGTTACCCGGGTAATGAAAAACTGTTTTTT	CASSYPGNEKLFF
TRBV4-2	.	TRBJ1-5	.	TGTGCCAGCAGCCAAGATGCCCAGGGCCGATTCAATCAGCCCCAGCATTTT	CASSQDAQGRFNQPQHF
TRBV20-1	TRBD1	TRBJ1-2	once	TGCAGTGCTAGTAGGCAGGGGGCGAACTATGGCTACACCTTC	CSASRQGANYGYTF
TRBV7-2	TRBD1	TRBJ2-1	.	TGTGCCAGCAGCTTGACAGGGTCGAATGAGCAGTTCTTC	CASSLTGSNEQFF
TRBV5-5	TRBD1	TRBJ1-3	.	TGTGCCAGCAGCTTCGGTGGGACAGACGCCGGAAACACCATATATTTT	CASSFGGTDAGNTIYF
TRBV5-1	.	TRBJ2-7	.	TGCGCCAGCAGCCCGTCCCCGGGGTCCATTTCCCCCGGGTACTTC	CASSPSPGSISPGYF
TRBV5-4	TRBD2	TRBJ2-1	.	TGTGCCAGCAGCTTGGCTCCGTCTAGCGGGATCGGTGAGCAGTTCTTC	CASSLAPSSGIGEQFF
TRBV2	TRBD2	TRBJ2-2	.	TGTGCCAGCAGTCTAGCGGAGGCGAACACCGGGGAGCTGTTTTTT	CASSLAEANTGELFF
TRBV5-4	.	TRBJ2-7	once	TGTGCCAGCAGCCGAACGGCAGGGGGGAAGAAGGTGAACGAGCAGTACTTC	CASSRTAGGKKVNEQYF
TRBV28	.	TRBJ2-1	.	TGTGCCAGCAGTTTAGGCGGAAACTCCTACAATGAGCAGTTCTTC	CASSLGGNSYNEQFF
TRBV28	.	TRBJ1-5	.	TGTGCCACTGAGACCACAGGGAAAACTAGCGGAGGAGGCAATCAGCCCCAGCATTTT	CATETTGKTSGGGNQPQHF
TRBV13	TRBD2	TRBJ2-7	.	TGTGCCAGCAGCTCTACTAGCGGGAGCTTCTACGAGCAGTACTTC	CASSSTSGSFYEQYF
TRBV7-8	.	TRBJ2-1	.	TGTGCCAGCAGCTCAAAGGGGCGGAGCTCCTACAATGAGCAGTTCTTC	CASSSKGRSSYNEQFF
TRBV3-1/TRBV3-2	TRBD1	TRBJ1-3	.	TGTGCCAGCAGCCAAGCTCAGGGGGCCATATATTTT	CASSQAQGAIYF
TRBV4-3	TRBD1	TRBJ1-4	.	TGCGCCAGCAGCCAAGATGTCCGGGACAGCTTTAATGAAAAACTGTTTTTT	CASSQDVRDSFNEKLFF
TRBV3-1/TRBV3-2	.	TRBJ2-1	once	TGTGCCAGCAGCCAAGAACGGGTCGGCAATGAGCAGTTCTTC	CASSQERVGNEQFF
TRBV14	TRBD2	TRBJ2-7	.	TGTGCCAGGCCCCGGGAGGCCGATGAGCAGTACTTC	CARPREADEQYF
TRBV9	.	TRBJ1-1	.	TGTGCCAGCAGCGTAGCTCCAGGGGATAACACTGAAGCTTTCTTT	CASSVAPGDNTEAFF
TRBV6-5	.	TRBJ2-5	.	TGTGCCAGCAGTCGTTCTCTCCAAGAGACCCAGTACTTC	CASSRSLQETQYF
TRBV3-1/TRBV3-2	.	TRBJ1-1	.	TGTGCCAGCAGCCAAGGGGGAGGGGTAGTGAACACTGAAGCTTTCTTT	CASSQGGGVVNTEAFF
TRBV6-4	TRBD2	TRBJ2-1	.	TGTGCCAGCAGTGACTTGGCGGGAGGGACGAATGAGCAGTTCTTC	CASSDLAGGTNEQFF
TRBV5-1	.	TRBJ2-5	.	TGCGCCAGCAGCTTTGGGCGACCGGACCAAGAGACCCAGTACTTC	CASSFGRPDQETQYF
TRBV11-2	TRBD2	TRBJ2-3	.	TGTGCCAGCAGCCCTCGATCTAGCGGGAGGTCTGGGGATACGCAGTATTTT	CASSPRSSGRSGDTQYF
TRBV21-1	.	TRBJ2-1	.	TGTGCCAGCAGCAAACACCGGACTAGCGGGAGAAGGTCCTACAATGAGCAGTTCTTC	CASSKHRTSGRRSYNEQFF
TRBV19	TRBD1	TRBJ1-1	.	TGTGCCAGTAGTACAGCGACAGGGAGGAGAAGCACTGAAGCTTTCTTT	CASSTATGRRSTEAFF
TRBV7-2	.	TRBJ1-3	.	TGTGCCAGCAGCTTAGGGACTTCCGGAAACACCATATATTTT	CASSLGTSGNTIYF
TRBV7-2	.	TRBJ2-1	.	TGTGCCAGCAGCCTATCCCGGGGCTCCTACAATGAGCAGTTCTTC	CASSLSRGSYNEQFF
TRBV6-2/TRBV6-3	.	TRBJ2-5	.	TGTGCCAGCAGTTACTCCCGGGGGACCCAGTACTTC	CASSYSRGTQYF
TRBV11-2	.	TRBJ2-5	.	TGTGCCAGCAGCCAGGGGTCCCAAGAGACCCAGTACTTC	CASSQGSQETQYF